This is a list of T cell receptor beta chains from one sample in a study of Ad26.COV2.S vaccination and SARS-CoV-2 variants. Profiling relied on immunoSEQ multiplex PCR, and the TCRdb table lists in-frame clones only, not all of them. The data hold approximately 500,000 clones, with 87% observed a single time. Sequences were derived from peripheral blood, sampled in a trial of Ad26.COV2.S vaccine versus placebo. The receptors were gathered from a person aged 18-60 years who received the Ad26.COV2.S COVID-19 vaccine or a placebo. Both conserved end residues are part of each CDR3. A D gene is named only where the DNA matches it firmly. Only some rows state a clone size, as once, few, many or a class for expanded clones.

clone_size	v_call	cdr3_length	d_call	j_call	cdr3_nt	cdr3_aa
.	TRBV28	13	TRBD2	TRBJ2-5	TGTGCCAGCAGTTCCCCGCGGGGGGAGACCCAGTACTTC	CASSSPRGETQYF
.	TRBV10-3	15	.	TRBJ2-1	TGTGCCATCAGTAAGACGGGGGACACTTACAATGAGCAGTTCTTC	CAISKTGDTYNEQFF
.	TRBV7-2	15	.	TRBJ2-3	TGTGCCAGCAGCTCCGCTCCGGCCTCCACAGATACGCAGTATTTT	CASSSAPASTDTQYF
.	TRBV5-1	14	TRBD1	TRBJ1-2	TGCGCCAGCAGCGTGGAGGGGGCTCTCTATGGCTACACCTTC	CASSVEGALYGYTF
.	TRBV4-2	17	.	TRBJ2-3	TGTGCCAGCAGCCAAGCCCCTGGCGAGCGTCTCACAGATACGCAGTATTTT	CASSQAPGERLTDTQYF
.	TRBV3-1/TRBV3-2	15	.	TRBJ2-1	TGTGCCAGCAGCACGACGCTAGGGATGGGGAATGAGCAGTTCTTC	CASSTTLGMGNEQFF
.	TRBV5-4	17	TRBD2	TRBJ2-1	TGTGCCAGCAGCTTGGCCGGTATTGCGGGAGTCTACAATGAGCAGTTCTTC	CASSLAGIAGVYNEQFF
few	TRBV11-3	15	.	TRBJ2-3	TGTGCCAGCAGCATGGGGACCCTTCCCACAGATACGCAGTATTTT	CASSMGTLPTDTQYF
.	TRBV7-9	12	.	TRBJ2-3	TGTGCCAGCAGCCCGGGTGCAGATACGCAGTATTTT	CASSPGADTQYF
once	TRBV5-1	15	.	TRBJ2-2	TGCGCCAGCAGCTTGGCCGGTGAATACACCGGGGAGCTGTTTTTT	CASSLAGEYTGELFF
.	TRBV28	11	.	TRBJ1-2	TGTGCCAGCAGCTCTTATGGGGGCTACACCTTC	CASSSYGGYTF
.	TRBV11-2	16	TRBD2	TRBJ2-7	TGTGCCAGCAGCTATGGGGGGGGTCTTATAGGCTACGAGCAGTACTTC	CASSYGGGLIGYEQYF
once	TRBV6-1	20	TRBD2	TRBJ2-7	TGTGCCAGCAGTGAGAAGGGGGCGTATAGCGGGAGTATGGGCAACTACGAGCAGTACTTC	CASSEKGAYSGSMGNYEQYF
.	TRBV9	17	.	TRBJ2-2	TGTGCCAGCAGCGTAGTTGCGGGCGCCCGAAACACCGGGGAGCTGTTTTTT	CASSVVAGARNTGELFF
.	TRBV28	15	.	TRBJ1-3	TGTGCCAGCAGTTTCTTATCTGGCTCTGGAAACACCATATATTTT	CASSFLSGSGNTIYF
.	TRBV19	16	TRBD2	TRBJ2-2	TGTGCCAGTACCGGCGTCGGGGGAGGGCCCAGCGGGGAGCTGTTTTTT	CASTGVGGGPSGELFF
.	TRBV24-1	11	.	TRBJ1-1	TGTGCCACCGGAGAGGGGCGAAGCTTTTTCTTT	CATGEGRSFFF
.	TRBV30	15	.	TRBJ1-6	TGTGCCTGGAGCCCCGGAGTGTGGGGGGATTTTTCCCTCCACTTT	CAWSPGVWGDFSLHF
.	TRBV5-1	14	TRBD1	TRBJ1-6	TGCGCCACCTCCCGGGACAGGGCTTATTCACCCCTCCACTTT	CATSRDRAYSPLHF
once	TRBV12-3/TRBV12-4	11	.	TRBJ2-1	TGTGCCAGCAGTTTTGCCAATGAGCAGTTCTTC	CASSFANEQFF
.	TRBV19	15	TRBD2	TRBJ2-3	TGTGCCAGTAGGATCAGGACTAGCGGATCAGATACGCAGTATTTT	CASRIRTSGSDTQYF
few	TRBV6-2/TRBV6-3	13	TRBD2	TRBJ2-2	TGTGCCAGCAGCCGGACTAGTTCCGGGGAGCTGTTTTTT	CASSRTSSGELFF
few	TRBV9	15	.	TRBJ1-1	TGTGCCAGCAGCGTAGCTACGGGTGGGGGGTCTGAAGCTTTCTTT	CASSVATGGGSEAFF
.	TRBV21-1	11	.	TRBJ1-1	TGTGCCACTGACACGGGCACTGAAGCTTTCTTT	CATDTGTEAFF
.	TRBV27	16	TRBD1	TRBJ1-2	TGTGCCAGCAGTTTATTGAGGGGCTCCAACAGGGGTGGCTACACCTTC	CASSLLRGSNRGGYTF
.	TRBV6-5	13	.	TRBJ1-4	TGTGCCAGCAGGGACGGCAGTAATGAAAAACTGTTTTTT	CASRDGSNEKLFF
once	TRBV3-1/TRBV3-2	13	.	TRBJ1-2	TGTGCCAGCAGCCAAGAGTTCCGTGGTGGCTACACCTTC	CASSQEFRGGYTF
many	TRBV19	13	.	TRBJ1-5	TGTGCCAGTAGTACCCAGAGCAATCAGCCCCAGCATTTT	CASSTQSNQPQHF
.	TRBV6-5	13	TRBD2	TRBJ2-7	TGTGCCAGCATGTCTAGCGGGAAGTACGAGCAGTACTTC	CASMSSGKYEQYF
.	TRBV7-2	16	.	TRBJ1-4	TGTGCCAGCAGCTTAGTAGGGGGGGGACCTAATGAAAAACTGTTTTTT	CASSLVGGGPNEKLFF
.	TRBV6-2/TRBV6-3	15	.	TRBJ1-1	TGTGCCAGCAGTTACCTTGGGACGGACTACACTGAAGCTTTCTTT	CASSYLGTDYTEAFF
once	TRBV11-3	12	.	TRBJ2-1	TGTGCCAGCAGCTTAGGTGGCCCTCAGCAGTTCTTC	CASSLGGPQQFF
.	TRBV7-6	16	TRBD1	TRBJ2-1	TGTGCCAGCAGCCCCAGGGGGCGGAGCTCCTACAATGAGCAGTTCTTC	CASSPRGRSSYNEQFF
few	TRBV19	20	TRBD1	TRBJ1-6	TGTGCCAGTAGTATAGAGGCTAACGGGACAGAGTGGTTTCTTGATTCACCCCTCCACTTT	CASSIEANGTEWFLDSPLHF
.	TRBV7-3	15	.	TRBJ2-7	TGTGCCAGCAGCCCCCGGGGTGGGGATATCTACGAGCAGTACTTC	CASSPRGGDIYEQYF
once	TRBV30	18	TRBD2	TRBJ2-3	TGTGCCTGGTCCAGTGGTAGCGGGAAATCACGACCCACAGATACGCAGTATTTT	CAWSSGSGKSRPTDTQYF
few	TRBV2	11	.	TRBJ1-6	TGTGCCAGCAGTGTCCCATCACCCCTCCACTTT	CASSVPSPLHF
once	TRBV7-3	16	TRBD2	TRBJ2-1	TGTGCCAGCAGCTTAAAGGCGGGAGGCCTCTACAATGAGCAGTTCTTC	CASSLKAGGLYNEQFF
.	TRBV28	15	.	TRBJ1-3	TGTGCCAGCAGTTCCACGACCGGGTGGGCGGACACCATATATTTT	CASSSTTGWADTIYF
once	TRBV6-2/TRBV6-3	14	.	TRBJ1-1	TGTGCCAGCAGTCAGGACCGAGCGAACACTGAAGCTTTCTTT	CASSQDRANTEAFF
.	TRBV12-3/TRBV12-4	13	.	TRBJ2-7	TGTGCCAGCAGCCTGACAGGCTCCTACGAGCAGTACTTC	CASSLTGSYEQYF
.	TRBV12-3/TRBV12-4	13	.	TRBJ2-7	TGTGCCAGCAGTTTACGACAGTACTCCGAGCAGTACTTC	CASSLRQYSEQYF
.	TRBV28	14	TRBD1	TRBJ1-5	TGTGCCAGCAGCATGACAGGGCCAAATCAGCCCCAGCATTTT	CASSMTGPNQPQHF
.	TRBV6-1	15	.	TRBJ1-2	TGTGCCAGCAGTGAAAATGGTCGGGCTGCGTATGGCTACACCTTC	CASSENGRAAYGYTF
few	TRBV19	18	TRBD2	TRBJ2-7	TGTGCCAGTAGTATGTCTGGCAGAATAAGCGGGAGGGTCTACGAGCAGTACTTC	CASSMSGRISGRVYEQYF
.	TRBV6-2/TRBV6-3	12	.	TRBJ2-5	TGTGCCAGCAGTTCGTTCAGGTTGGGTGCCTACTTC	CASSSFRLGAYF
once	TRBV27	18	TRBD2	TRBJ2-4	TGTGCCAGCAAACCAACTAGCGGGAGGATGAGGGCCAAAAACATTCAGTACTTC	CASKPTSGRMRAKNIQYF
.	TRBV2	14	TRBD1	TRBJ1-2	TGTGCCAGCAGAGATGGCAGGGGGAACTATGGCTACACCTTC	CASRDGRGNYGYTF
.	TRBV7-2	15	TRBD1	TRBJ2-1	TGTGCCAGCAGCTTCGGGACAGGGAGCCCCCATGAGCAGTTCTTC	CASSFGTGSPHEQFF
.	TRBV18	17	.	TRBJ2-7	TGTGCCAGCTCACCATATTCCGGGACGGGTTTCTCCTACGAGCAGTACTTC	CASSPYSGTGFSYEQYF
.	TRBV7-8	14	.	TRBJ1-1	TGTGCCAGCAGCTTAGTCAGGGAGGGCACTGAAGCTTTCTTT	CASSLVREGTEAFF
.	TRBV18	13	.	TRBJ1-5	TGTGCCAGCTCACCAGGGAGGGATCAGCCCCAGCATTTT	CASSPGRDQPQHF
.	TRBV6-4	14	TRBD2	TRBJ2-7	TGTGCCAGCATCACTAGCGGGAGCTCCTACGAGCAGTACTTC	CASITSGSSYEQYF
.	TRBV7-9	14	.	TRBJ1-2	TGTGCCAGCAGCCACAGCGGAGGGGGGGATGGCTACACCTTC	CASSHSGGGDGYTF
once	TRBV28	15	TRBD2	TRBJ2-5	TGTGCCAGCATGTTAGCGGGAGGAAACCAAGAGACCCAGTACTTC	CASMLAGGNQETQYF
.	TRBV3-1/TRBV3-2	13	.	TRBJ1-1	TGTGCCAGCAGCCAAGATCCGGTGCGGGAAGCTTTCTTT	CASSQDPVREAFF
.	TRBV5-1	16	.	TRBJ1-1	TGCGCCAGCAGCTTGGCCTCCGGGGGTATGACCCCTGAAGCTTTCTTT	CASSLASGGMTPEAFF
.	TRBV9	13	.	TRBJ1-1	TGTGCCAGCAGCCGAACCACGGGCACTGAAGCTTTCTTT	CASSRTTGTEAFF
.	TRBV15	13	.	TRBJ2-7	TGTGCCACCAGCAGGGACCCCAGGGTCGAGCAGTACTTC	CATSRDPRVEQYF
.	TRBV19	16	TRBD1	TRBJ2-6	TGTGCCAGCCAGGACAGGGGTCGAGGCGGGGCCAACGTCCTGACTTTC	CASQDRGRGGANVLTF